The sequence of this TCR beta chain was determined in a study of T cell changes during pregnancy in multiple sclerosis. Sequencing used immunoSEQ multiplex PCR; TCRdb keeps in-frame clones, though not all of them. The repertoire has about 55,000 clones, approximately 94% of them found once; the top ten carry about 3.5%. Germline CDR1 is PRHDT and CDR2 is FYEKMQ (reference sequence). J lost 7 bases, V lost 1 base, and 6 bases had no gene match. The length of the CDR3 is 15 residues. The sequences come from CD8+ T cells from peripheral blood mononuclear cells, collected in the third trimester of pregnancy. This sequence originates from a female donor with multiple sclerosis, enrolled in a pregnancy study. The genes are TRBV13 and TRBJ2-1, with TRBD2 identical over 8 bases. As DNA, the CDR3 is TGTGCCAGCAGCTTAGAGGGACTAGGAAGGAATGAGCAGTTCTTC. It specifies CASSLEGLGRNEQFF.